This T cell receptor (beta chain) was profiled in a study of T cell clonotyping in hematopoietic cell transplantation. V was clipped by 3 bases and J by 4 bases; unmatched bases: 10. The CDR3 runs 16 residues. The germline CDR1 and CDR2 sequences are LNHDA and SQIVND (reference sequence). As to this clone: The antigen is unknown.

Recipients were bled about 28 days pretransplant and at posttransplant days 30, 100, 180. Whole-study results and caveats: Recipient TCR diversity dropped after transplant; expanded clonotypes rose from day 30 to 180. No sorting was done, leaving CD4 and CD8 contributions mixed.

The protocol was immunoSEQ multiplex PCR, while the TCRdb copy is restricted to in-frame clones and leaves out a portion. The data contain 7,000 to 8,500 clones, about 91% of them singletons. The TCR originated in a female patient in her fifties or sixties who had an allogeneic stem cell transplant from an unrelated donor, so the T cells may come from the graft donor. Some clones in this sample may be carry-over from other donors' samples. V is TRBV19 and J is TRBJ2-3; 7 bases line up with TRBD1. Sequencing was performed on PBMCs, taken 30 days after allogeneic stem cell transplant. CDR3 DNA: TGTGCCAGTAGTATTCCCCAGGGGGAGTCTGCAGATACGCAGTATTTT. This sequence encodes CASSIPQGESADTQYF.